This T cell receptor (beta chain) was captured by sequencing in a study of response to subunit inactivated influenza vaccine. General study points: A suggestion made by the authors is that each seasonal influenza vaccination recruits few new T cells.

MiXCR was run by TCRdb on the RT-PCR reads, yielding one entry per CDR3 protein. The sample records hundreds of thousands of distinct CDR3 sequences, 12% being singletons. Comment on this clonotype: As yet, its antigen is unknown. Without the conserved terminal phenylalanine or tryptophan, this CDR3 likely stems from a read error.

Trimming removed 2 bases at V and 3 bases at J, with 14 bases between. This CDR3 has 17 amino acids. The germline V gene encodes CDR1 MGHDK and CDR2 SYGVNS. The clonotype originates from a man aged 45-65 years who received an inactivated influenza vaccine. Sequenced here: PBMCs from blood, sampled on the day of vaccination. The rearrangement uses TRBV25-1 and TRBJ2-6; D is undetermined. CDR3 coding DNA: TGTGCCAGCAGTGAAGGGAACAGCCGTTATGGGGCCAACGTCCTGACTTCC. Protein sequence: CASSEGNSRYGANVLTS.